The 30 T cell receptor beta chains listed next were all sequenced from one sample in a study of OX40 agonist ivuxolimab in advanced cancers. Libraries were prepared by immunoSEQ multiplex PCR; TCRdb keeps only in-frame clonotypes and omits some of them. The sample holds about 76,000 clones, 85% to 90% seen once. The specimen was CD4+ or CD8+ T cells sorted from blood, collected in a trial of the OX40 agonist ivuxolimab. These receptors were obtained from an adult with an advanced solid tumor such as melanoma, head and neck, liver or kidney cancer.

The chain links TRBV28 to TRBJ2-3, with D possibly TRBD1 on 5 matching bases. Deletions cut 5 bases from V and 1 base from J, with 10 bases between. From germline, CDR1 is MDHEN and CDR2 SYDVKM. The CDR3 sequence is 14 residues long. Here the CDR3 reads CASSLDSGTDTQYF. The CDR3, as DNA: TGTGCCAGCAGTCTCGACAGCGGCACAGATACGCAGTATTTT.

This chain joins TRBV30 and TRBJ1-2, with D possibly being TRBD1 (6 bases). Per the germline V gene, CDR1 is GTSNPN and CDR2 is SVGIG (reference sequence). The CDR3 extends over 15 amino acids. V was shortened by 0 bases and J by 8 bases, with 19 bases between the two germline ends. For the CDR3, the DNA is TGTGCCTGGAGTGTAGGGGGTGGGGGCTCGAGAGGCTACACCTTC. Protein product: CAWSVGGGGSRGYTF.

The chain links TRBV4-1 to TRBJ2-1; 9 nucleotides line up with TRBD2. Looked up from germline, CDR1 is MGHRA and CDR2 is YSYEKL. The ends lost 8 bases at V and 8 bases at J; junction bases unmatched: 10. This CDR3 has 14 residues. The CDR3, as DNA: TGCGCCAGCGGCTTATATAGCGGGAGTCATGAGCAGTTCTTC. This gives the protein CASGLYSGSHEQFF.

The chain is built from TRBV27 and TRBJ1-1, with 7 bases identical to TRBD1. Trimming removed 4 bases from V and 1 base from J; junction bases left unmatched: 3. The germline gives CDR1 MNHEY, CDR2 SMNVEV (reference sequence). The CDR3 has 14 residues. CDR3 protein: CASSSRTGNTEAFF. For the CDR3, the DNA is TGTGCCAGCAGTTCACGGACAGGGAACACTGAAGCTTTCTTT.

This rearrangement joins TRBV11-3 to TRBJ1-1; weak D call: TRBD1 (6 bases). CDR3 size: 16 residues. Germline loops: CDR1 SGHNT, CDR2 YENEEA. Trimming stripped 0 bases from V and 3 bases from J, with 14 bases between. The CDR3 DNA follows: TGTGCCAGCAGCTTAGAGAGCGCAGGGGAGTACACTGAAGCTTTCTTT. Its translation is CASSLESAGEYTEAFF.

The rearrangement joins TRBV18 to TRBJ1-1, with D tentatively TRBD1 (5 bases). Deletions cut 0 bases from V and 0 bases from J, with 8 bases between. This CDR3 contains 15 residues. CDR1 is KGHSH, CDR2 LQKENI, per germline. In DNA form, the CDR3 reads TGTGCCAGCTCACCACCGGCAGGGATGAACACTGAAGCTTTCTTT. Amino acid sequence: CASSPPAGMNTEAFF.

This rearrangement joins TRBV6-1 to TRBJ2-7; 9 bases fit TRBD1. Germline V gene sequence: CDR1 MNHNS, CDR2 SASEGT. Unmatched junction bases numbered 5, after V lost 3 bases and J lost 5 bases. The CDR3 has 14 residues. The CDR3 DNA reads TGTGCCAGCAGTGAGGGACAGGGTTCTCACGAGCAGTACTTC. This encodes CASSEGQGSHEQYF.

The J gene is TRBJ2-1, the V gene TRBV19; 7 positions agree with TRBD2. CDR1 LNHDA and CDR2 SQIVND come from the germline V gene (reference sequence). This CDR3 is 11 amino acids long. The V gene end was trimmed by 4 bases and the J gene end by 10 bases; junction bases not matched to a gene: 1. The CDR3 sequence is CASSTGGEQFF. The CDR3 DNA reads TGTGCCAGTAGTACGGGGGGAGAGCAGTTCTTC.

This clone was found a few times. The V gene is TRBV7-3, the J gene TRBJ2-3; 9 bases are shared with TRBD2. Germline loops: CDR1 SGHTA, CDR2 FQGTGA. V lost 5 bases to trimming and J lost 2 bases; unmatched junction nucleotides: 5. This CDR3 contains 15 residues. The CDR3 coding sequence is TGTGCCAGCAGCCTGTTAGCGGGAGCCACAGATACGCAGTATTTT. Its translation is CASSLLAGATDTQYF.

The chain combines TRBV15 with TRBJ2-5; possibly TRBD2 for D (6 bases). The assigned J gene may be wrong: the sequence end matches TRBJ2-7 better. The CDR3 extends over 15 amino acids. The V gene's germline CDR1 is LNHNV and CDR2 YYDKDF (reference sequence). Written as DNA, the CDR3 is TGTGCCACCAGCCTAGAAGTCGCGGGGTTCTACGAGCAGTACTTC. Its translation: CATSLEVAGFYEQYF.

The chain links TRBV7-2 to TRBJ2-2; D is tentatively TRBD1 or TRBD2 (5 bases each). This CDR3 has 16 residues. Between the trimmed V and J ends, which lost 1 base and 3 bases, there was a span of 12 bases. The germline CDR1 and CDR2 sequences are SGHTA and FQGNSA. In DNA, the CDR3 is TGTGCCAGCAGCTTAGTCAGAGGGGTTTACACCGGGGAGCTGTTTTTT. Its protein product is CASSLVRGVYTGELFF.

V is TRBV29-1 and J is TRBJ2-1, with a weak D call TRBD2 (6 bases). CDR3 size: 13 residues. V shed 5 bases and J shed 4 bases, with 12 bases lying between them. Germline V gives CDR1 SQVTM, CDR2 ANQGSEA. The CDR3 DNA sequence: TGCAGCGTTTGGTCTAGCGATTACAATGAGCAGTTCTTC. Protein: CSVWSSDYNEQFF.

The genes are TRBV7-9 and TRBJ2-5; possibly TRBD2 for D (5 bases). The germline V gene has CDR1 SEHNR and CDR2 FQNEAQ (reference sequence). V gave up 4 bases and J gave up 7 bases, with 16 bases separating them. The CDR3 spans 14 residues. This CDR3 reads CASSSEDAAGTQYF. CDR3 in DNA: TGTGCCAGCAGCTCGGAGGACGCCGCCGGGACCCAGTACTTC.

The rearrangement uses TRBV27 and TRBJ2-2, with 10 bases aligning to TRBD2. With 4 bases clipped from V and 6 bases from J, the junction kept 8 bases outside the gene matches. Germline V lookup: CDR1 MNHEY, CDR2 SMNVEV (reference sequence). The CDR3 consists of 16 residues. Here the CDR3 reads CASSWASGRNAGELFF. CDR3 DNA: TGTGCCAGCAGTTGGGCTAGCGGGAGAAACGCCGGGGAGCTGTTTTTT.

By frequency in the sample, this clone is medium-sized. V and J are TRBV25-1 and TRBJ1-1, with a possible D match to TRBD1 (5 bases). This CDR3 is built from 14 residues. Germline loops: CDR1 MGHDK, CDR2 SYGVNS. V lost 4 bases, J lost 7 bases, and 16 bases lay in between. The CDR3 nucleotides are TGTGCCAGCAGTGCAATGGGGACTGCCAGTGAAGCTTTCTTT. This codes for CASSAMGTASEAFF.

The CDR3 coding sequence is TGCAGCGTTGCCGGATACATCTCCTACGAGCAGTACTTC. Translation gives CSVAGYISYEQYF. J is TRBJ2-7 and V is TRBV29-1; D ambiguous. CDR1 SQVTM and CDR2 ANQGSEA come from the germline V gene. This CDR3 comprises 13 residues. The V gene lost 4 bases and the J gene lost 0 bases, with 10 bases spanning the gap.

The chain combines TRBV7-8 with TRBJ2-1; D may match TRBD1 or TRBD2 (6 bases each). The germline V gene encodes CDR1 SGHVS and CDR2 FQNEAQ. The V end was cut by 8 bases, the J end by 7 bases, with 18 bases between. This CDR3 has 14 residues. The DNA of the CDR3 is TGTGCCAGCGTAGTCACAGGGACTTCGAATGAGCAGTTCTTC. Protein sequence: CASVVTGTSNEQFF.

This clone was recorded only once. This chain uses TRBV13 with TRBJ1-1; 9 positions match TRBD1. Looked up from germline, CDR1 is PRHDT and CDR2 is FYEKMQ (reference sequence). Trimming cost V 5 bases and J 0 bases; bases outside gene matches: 7. The CDR3 spans 16 residues. CDR3: CASSTGTGTMNTEAFF. The CDR3 coding sequence is TGTGCCAGCAGCACCGGGACAGGGACGATGAACACTGAAGCTTTCTTT.

This chain joins TRBV30 and TRBJ2-3, with 9 positions matching TRBD1. The CDR3 contains 16 residues. Germline V gives CDR1 GTSNPN, CDR2 SVGIG (reference sequence). After removal of 4 bases from V and 3 bases from J, the junction contained 11 bases not matched to a gene. The CDR3: CAWIQGAEGWTDTQYF. CDR3 in DNA: TGTGCCTGGATACAGGGGGCGGAGGGATGGACAGATACGCAGTATTTT.

The chain recombines TRBV30 with TRBJ2-1; unclear D gene. The CDR3 runs 14 residues. V shed 2 bases and J shed 2 bases, with 10 bases lying between them. In germline, CDR1 is GTSNPN, CDR2 SVGIG (reference sequence). CDR3 nucleotide sequence: TGTGCCTGGAGTAGAAGGGCCACCTACAATGAGCAGTTCTTC. This gives the protein CAWSRRATYNEQFF.

The J gene is TRBJ2-3, the V gene TRBV11-2; tentative D call: TRBD2 (6 bases). This CDR3 is 14 amino acids long. The V end was cut by 5 bases, the J end by 1 base, with 10 bases between. CDR1 SGHAT and CDR2 FQNNGV come from the germline V gene. DNA of the CDR3: TGTGCCAGCAGCCCGGCTAGCGGCACAGATACGCAGTATTTT. It encodes CASSPASGTDTQYF.

V and J are TRBV27 and TRBJ1-1; perhaps TRBD1 as D (5 bases). Germline V lookup: CDR1 MNHEY, CDR2 SMNVEV (reference sequence). The CDR3 contains 17 residues. V lost 0 bases, J lost 9 bases, and 23 bases lay in between. As DNA, the CDR3 is TGTGCCAGCAGTTTATCCGGTCCGGGGGGGGTTGGGGTTAAAGCTTTCTTT. Its translation: CASSLSGPGGVGVKAFF.

This clone has a single count. The rearrangement links TRBV28 to TRBJ2-2; unclear D gene. Trimming cost V 6 bases and J 4 bases, with 9 bases left between them. The CDR3 extends over 13 amino acids. Germline CDR1 is MDHEN and CDR2 is SYDVKM. CDR3 bases: TGTGCCAGCAGCCGTGATTCCACCGGGGAGCTGTTTTTT. Its translation is CASSRDSTGELFF.

CDR3 residues: CASSLAAGGKYGYTF. The CDR3 nucleotides read TGTGCCAGCAGCTTAGCGGCAGGGGGCAAATATGGCTACACCTTC. The V gene is TRBV11-2, the J gene TRBJ1-2; 8 bases line up with TRBD1. J lost 5 bases, V lost 1 base, and 6 bases had no gene match. This CDR3 has 15 amino acids. The germline CDR1 and CDR2 sequences are SGHAT and FQNNGV.

The J gene is TRBJ1-4, the V gene TRBV19; possibly TRBD1 for D (5 bases). V was shortened by 9 bases and J by 3 bases, with 14 bases between the two germline ends. This CDR3 is built from 14 residues. CDR1 LNHDA and CDR2 SQIVND come from the germline V gene (reference sequence). CDR3 sequence: CASRLGGSNEKLFF. For the CDR3, the DNA is TGTGCCAGCCGTTTGGGGGGTTCTAATGAAAAACTGTTTTTT.

The chain joins TRBV29-1 to TRBJ2-7; D possibly corresponds to TRBD2 (6 bases). The CDR3 loop spans 14 amino acids. Trimming removed 0 bases at V and 9 bases at J, with 18 bases between. Germline CDR1 is SQVTM and CDR2 is ANQGSEA. The CDR3 reads CSVEDGGAENGQYF. Written as DNA, the CDR3 is TGCAGCGTTGAAGATGGAGGGGCTGAGAACGGGCAGTACTTC.

This chain joins TRBV2 and TRBJ1-1; no clear D. From germline, CDR1 is SNHLY and CDR2 FYNNEI. This CDR3 spans 13 amino acids. Between the trimmed V and J ends, which lost 7 bases and 6 bases, there was a span of 15 bases. The CDR3 region is CASNRPGGPEAFF. The CDR3 nucleotides read TGTGCCAGCAATCGGCCCGGTGGTCCTGAAGCTTTCTTT.

V is TRBV9 and J is TRBJ2-1; D call uncertain. The CDR3 is 17 residues long. Germline CDR1 and CDR2: SGDLS and YYNGEE. V was trimmed by 4 bases and J by 0 bases, leaving 17 bases between them. For the CDR3, the DNA is TGTGCCAGCAGCCCCCGCTTATCCTTTGGCTCCTACAATGAGCAGTTCTTC. This translates into CASSPRLSFGSYNEQFF. The variable domain in full, with the rest retrieved from reference TRBV9 and TRBJ2-1, is DSGVTQTPKHLITATGQRVTLRCSPRSGDLSVYWYQQSLDQGLQFLIQYYNGEERAKGNILERFSAQQFPDLHSELNLSSLELGDSALYFCASSPRLSFGSYNEQFFGPGTRLTVL.

The chain carries TRBV29-1 and TRBJ2-7; 9 bases align to TRBD2. This CDR3 has 13 residues. The germline CDR1 and CDR2 sequences are SQVTM and ANQGSEA. V dropped 6 bases and J dropped 7; count of bases not matched to a gene: 10. CDR3 nucleotide sequence: TGCAGCGTGATGACTAGCGGACTTGGAGAGCAGTACTTC. It encodes CSVMTSGLGEQYF.

The CDR3 spells CASSPFDRAYGGYTF. CDR3 bases: TGTGCCAGCAGCCCTTTCGACAGGGCATATGGTGGCTACACCTTC. The genes are TRBV11-2 and TRBJ1-2; 7 bases agree with TRBD1. Germline loops: CDR1 SGHAT, CDR2 FQNNGV. CDR3 length: 15 amino acids. The trim removed 5 bases at V and 7 bases at J, leaving 13 bases unmatched.